Each of the 7 T cell receptor beta chains below was sequenced from the same sample in a study of OX40 agonist ivuxolimab in advanced cancers. Assay: immunoSEQ multiplex PCR; the TCRdb copy retains only in-frame clones and omits some. The sample contains some 29,000 clones, approximately 86% of which appear only once. The input for sequencing was CD4+ or CD8+ T cells sorted from blood, taken in a trial of the OX40 agonist ivuxolimab. These TCRs come from an adult with an advanced solid tumor such as melanoma, head and neck, liver or kidney cancer.

The CDR3 bases are TGTGCCAGCAGTCCGAATAGCGGGGGACGTGATACGCAGTATTTT. Its translation: CASSPNSGGRDTQYF. The rearrangement joins TRBV11-3 to TRBJ2-3; 9 nucleotides align to TRBD2. In germline, CDR1 is SGHNT, CDR2 YENEEA. V gave up 6 bases and J gave up 6 bases; unmatched junction bases: 10. The CDR3 covers 15 residues.

This chain's CDR3 is CAWSVGGRGHGYTF. The CDR3 DNA reads as TGTGCCTGGAGTGTGGGTGGCAGGGGGCATGGCTACACCTTC. This chain uses TRBV30 with TRBJ1-2, with 8 bases matching TRBD1. Germline V lookup: CDR1 GTSNPN, CDR2 SVGIG (reference sequence). The CDR3 runs to 14 residues. The ends lost 0 bases at V and 6 bases at J; junction bases unmatched: 6.

The chain has TRBV28 and TRBJ2-7; 11 bases are a match to TRBD2. The CDR3 is 16 residues long. CDR1 is MDHEN and CDR2 is SYDVKM in the germline V gene. Unmatched junction bases numbered 9, after V lost 5 bases and J lost 3 bases. The CDR3 here is CASSPVTSGNLYEQYF. DNA for the CDR3: TGTGCCAGCAGTCCAGTGACTAGCGGGAACCTCTACGAGCAGTACTTC. The variable domain in full, completed from reference TRBV28 and TRBJ2-7, reads DVKVTQSSRYLVKRTGEKVFLECVQDMDHENMFWYRQDPGLGLRLIYFSYDVKMKEKGDIPEGYSVSREKKERFSLILESASTNQTSMYLCASSPVTSGNLYEQYFGPGTRLTVT.

This clone has only one observation. The rearrangement links TRBV4-2 to TRBJ1-2; D may be TRBD1 (6 bases). The CDR3 has 16 residues. Germline V gene lookup returns CDR1 LGHNA and CDR2 YNFKEQ. The V end lost 1 base, the J end lost 8 bases, and 20 bases lay between the germline ends. The CDR3 DNA is TGTGCCAGCAGCCAAGGAGGGGACACCAATTGGGAGGGCTACACCTTC. This gives the protein CASSQGGDTNWEGYTF.

The chain has TRBV5-1 and TRBJ1-5; unclear D gene. Germline V gene sequence: CDR1 SGHRS, CDR2 YFSETQ. The CDR3 sequence is 14 residues long. Trimming took off 0 bases at V and 6 bases at J, with 10 bases between the two ends. The CDR3 region is CASSLEGMGQPQHF. CDR3 bases: TGCGCCAGCAGCTTGGAGGGAATGGGTCAGCCCCAGCATTTT. Full variable domain (remainder filled in from reference TRBV5-1 and TRBJ1-5): KAGVTQTPRYLIKTRGQQVTLSCSPISGHRSVSWYQQTPGQGLQFLFEYFSETQRNKGNFPGRFSGRQFSNSRSEMNVSTLELGDSALYLCASSLEGMGQPQHFGDGTRLSIL.

The chain carries TRBV6-6 and TRBJ2-1, with 7 positions matching TRBD2. This CDR3 has 15 residues. The germline gives CDR1 MNHNY, CDR2 SVGAGI (reference sequence). V lost 4 bases, J lost 0 bases, and 3 bases stayed unmatched. The CDR3 bases are TGTGCCAGCAGTTCGCGGGAGAGCTCCTACAATGAGCAGTTCTTC. It translates to CASSSRESSYNEQFF.

The gene calls are TRBV10-3 and TRBJ2-2; D remains unclear. V dropped 2 bases and J dropped 6 bases, with 10 bases sitting between them. The CDR3 contains 14 residues. Germline values: CDR1 ENHRY, CDR2 SYGVKD. CDR3 DNA sequence: TGTGCCATCAGTGAGGGGATCACACCCGGGGAGCTGTTTTTT. Translating gives CAISEGITPGELFF.